This T cell receptor beta chain was sequenced in a study of T cell repertoires in cytomegalovirus infection. One entry per CDR3 protein, called by TCRdb with MiXCR from the reads. The sample has almost 300,000 distinct CDR3 sequences; approximately 8.9% are singletons. This clonotype has ten or more counts. CDR1 is SQVTM, CDR2 ANQGSEA, per germline. The CDR3 consists of 16 residues. Deletions cut 8 bases from V and 3 bases from J, with 22 bases between. The receptor was derived from a human donor in good health (CMV status not recorded). Some clones in this sample may be carry-over from other donors' samples. Sequencing was carried out using PBMCs. V usage is TRBV29-1 and J usage is TRBJ2-2; maybe TRBD1 (6 bases). The CDR3 spells CSPPAGVKIDTGELFF. CDR3 coding DNA: TGCAGCCCCCCGGCAGGGGTAAAGATAGACACCGGGGAGCTGTTTTTT.